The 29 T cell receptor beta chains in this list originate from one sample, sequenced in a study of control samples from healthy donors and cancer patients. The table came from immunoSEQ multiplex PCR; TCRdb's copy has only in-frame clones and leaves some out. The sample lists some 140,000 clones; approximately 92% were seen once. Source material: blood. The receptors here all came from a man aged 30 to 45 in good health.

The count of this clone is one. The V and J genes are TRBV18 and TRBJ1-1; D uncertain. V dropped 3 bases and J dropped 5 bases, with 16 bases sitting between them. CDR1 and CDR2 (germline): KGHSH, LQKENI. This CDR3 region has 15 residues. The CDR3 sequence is CASSPRRLELTEAFF. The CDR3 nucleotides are TGTGCCAGCTCACCGAGGAGGCTGGAGTTAACTGAAGCTTTCTTT.

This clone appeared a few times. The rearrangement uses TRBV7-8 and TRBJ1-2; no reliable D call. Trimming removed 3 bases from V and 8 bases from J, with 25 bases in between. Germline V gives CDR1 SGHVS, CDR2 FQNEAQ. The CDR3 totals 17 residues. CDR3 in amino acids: CASSFASSFGSVNGYTF. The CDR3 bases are TGTGCCAGCAGCTTTGCGAGCAGCTTCGGTTCGGTAAACGGCTACACCTTC.

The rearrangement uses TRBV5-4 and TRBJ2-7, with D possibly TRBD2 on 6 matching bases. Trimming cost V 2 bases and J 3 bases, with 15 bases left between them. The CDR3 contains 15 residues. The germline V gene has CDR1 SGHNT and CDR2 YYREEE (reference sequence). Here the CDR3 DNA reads TGTGCCAGCAGCTTAATCCGTGCGGGGTTCTACGAGCAGTACTTC. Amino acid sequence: CASSLIRAGFYEQYF.

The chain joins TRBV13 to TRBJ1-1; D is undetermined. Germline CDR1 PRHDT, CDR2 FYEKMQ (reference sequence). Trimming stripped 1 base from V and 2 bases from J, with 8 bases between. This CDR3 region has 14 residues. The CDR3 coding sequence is TGTGCCAGCAGCTTAGTAACGGTTAACACTGAAGCTTTCTTT. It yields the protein CASSLVTVNTEAFF.

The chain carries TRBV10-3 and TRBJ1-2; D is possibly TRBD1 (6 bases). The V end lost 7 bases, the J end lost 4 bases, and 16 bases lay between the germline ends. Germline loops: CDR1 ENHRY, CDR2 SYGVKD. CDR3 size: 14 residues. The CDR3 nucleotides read TGTGCCATCAAACCGGGACAAAGCTTCTATGGCTACACCTTC. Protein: CAIKPGQSFYGYTF.

The CDR3 DNA sequence: TGTGCCAGCAGCCGCCGAAGGCAGGGGGCCTACGAGCAGTACTTC. Encoded protein: CASSRRRQGAYEQYF. The V call is TRBV14, the J call TRBJ2-7; 7 positions match TRBD1. In germline, CDR1 is SGHDN, CDR2 FVKESK. CDR3 size: 15 residues. V was clipped by 4 bases and J by 2 bases; unmatched bases: 8.

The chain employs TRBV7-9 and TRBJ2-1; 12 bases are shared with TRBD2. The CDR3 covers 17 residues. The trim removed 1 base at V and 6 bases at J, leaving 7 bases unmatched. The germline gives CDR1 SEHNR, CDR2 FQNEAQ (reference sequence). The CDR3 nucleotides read TGTGCCAGCAGCTTAGGGGGACTAGCGGGCCAGACCAATGAGCAGTTCTTC. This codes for CASSLGGLAGQTNEQFF.

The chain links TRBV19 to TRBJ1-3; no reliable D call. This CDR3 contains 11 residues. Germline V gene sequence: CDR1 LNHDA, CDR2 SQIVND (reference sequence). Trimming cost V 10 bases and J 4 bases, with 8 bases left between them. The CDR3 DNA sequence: TGTGCCACGCGGTTCGGAAACACCATATATTTT. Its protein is CATRFGNTIYF.

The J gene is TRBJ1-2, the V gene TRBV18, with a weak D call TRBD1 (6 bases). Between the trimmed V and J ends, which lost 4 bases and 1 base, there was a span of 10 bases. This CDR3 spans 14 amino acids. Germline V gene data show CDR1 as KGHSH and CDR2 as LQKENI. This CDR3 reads CASSLRTDNYGYTF. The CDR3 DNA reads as TGTGCCAGCTCACTCCGGACAGATAACTATGGCTACACCTTC.

The CDR3 loop reads CATSDPDRYQETQYF. For the CDR3, the DNA is TGTGCCACCAGTGACCCTGACAGGTACCAAGAGACCCAGTACTTC. This sequence joins TRBV24-1 and TRBJ2-5; a possible D gene is TRBD1 (6 bases). This CDR3 has 15 residues. Trimming took off 4 bases at V and 0 bases at J, with 11 bases between the two ends. Looked up from germline, CDR1 is KGHDR and CDR2 is SFDVKD.

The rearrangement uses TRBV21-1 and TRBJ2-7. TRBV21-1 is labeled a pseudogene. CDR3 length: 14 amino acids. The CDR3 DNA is TGTGCCAGCAGCAAAGTGCGTCAAGAAGGCGAGCAGTACTTC. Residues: CASSKVRQEGEQYF.

In DNA form, the CDR3 reads TGTGCCAGCAGACACGACATTTCGGGAAAATATAATTCACCCCTCCACTTT. Amino acids: CASRHDISGKYNSPLHF. The chain recombines TRBV27 with TRBJ1-6; D is unclear. Germline V gives CDR1 MNHEY, CDR2 SMNVEV (reference sequence). V dropped 6 bases and J dropped 4 bases, with 19 bases sitting between them. The CDR3 totals 17 residues.

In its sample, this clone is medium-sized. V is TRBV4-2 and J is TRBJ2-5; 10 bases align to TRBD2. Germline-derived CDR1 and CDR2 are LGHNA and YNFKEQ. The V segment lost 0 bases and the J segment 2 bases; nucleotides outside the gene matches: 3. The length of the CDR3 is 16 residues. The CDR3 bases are TGTGCCAGCAGCCAAGATCCAGCGGGAGGGCAAGAGACCCAGTACTTC. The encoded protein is CASSQDPAGGQETQYF.

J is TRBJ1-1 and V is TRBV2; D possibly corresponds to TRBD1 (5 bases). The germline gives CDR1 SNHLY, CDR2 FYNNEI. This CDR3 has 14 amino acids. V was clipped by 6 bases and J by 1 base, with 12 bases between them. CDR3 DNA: TGTGCCAGCAGCCCGGGACGGGCGAACACTGAAGCTTTCTTT. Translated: CASSPGRANTEAFF.

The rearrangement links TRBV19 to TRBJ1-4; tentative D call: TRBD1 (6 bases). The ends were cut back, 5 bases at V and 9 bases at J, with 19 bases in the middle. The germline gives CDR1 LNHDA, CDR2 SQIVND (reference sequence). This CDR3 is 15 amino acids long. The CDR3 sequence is CASSAPGGAGKKLFF. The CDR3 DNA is TGTGCCAGTAGTGCCCCGGGGGGCGCAGGTAAAAAACTGTTTTTT.

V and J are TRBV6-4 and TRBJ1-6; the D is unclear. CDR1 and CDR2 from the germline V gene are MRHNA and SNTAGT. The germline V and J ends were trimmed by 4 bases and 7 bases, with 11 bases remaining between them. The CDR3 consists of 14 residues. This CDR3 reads CASSGEAGNSPLHF. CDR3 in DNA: TGTGCCAGCAGTGGGGAGGCAGGAAATTCACCCCTCCACTTT.

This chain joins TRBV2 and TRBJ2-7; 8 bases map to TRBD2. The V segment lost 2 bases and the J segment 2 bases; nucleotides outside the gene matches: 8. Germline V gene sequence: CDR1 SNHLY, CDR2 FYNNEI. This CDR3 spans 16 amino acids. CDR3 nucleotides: TGTGCCAGCAGTGAAACCCCGGGACTAGGTCCCTACGAGCAGTACTTC. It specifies CASSETPGLGPYEQYF.

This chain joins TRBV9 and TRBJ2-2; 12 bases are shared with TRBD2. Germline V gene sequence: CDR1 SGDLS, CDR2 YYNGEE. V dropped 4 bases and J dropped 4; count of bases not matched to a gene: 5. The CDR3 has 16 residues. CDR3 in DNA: TGTGCCAGCAGCAGAAGGACTAGCGGGACCACCGGGGAGCTGTTTTTT. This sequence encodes CASSRRTSGTTGELFF.

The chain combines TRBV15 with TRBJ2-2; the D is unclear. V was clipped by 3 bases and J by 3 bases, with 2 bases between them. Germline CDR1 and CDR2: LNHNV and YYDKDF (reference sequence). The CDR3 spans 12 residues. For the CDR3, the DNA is TGTGCCACCAGCAGCTACACCGGGGAGCTGTTTTTT. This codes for CATSSYTGELFF.

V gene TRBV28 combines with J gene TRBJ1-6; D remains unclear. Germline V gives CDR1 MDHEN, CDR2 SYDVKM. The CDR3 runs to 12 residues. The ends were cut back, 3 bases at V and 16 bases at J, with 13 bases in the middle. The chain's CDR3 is CASSLSRLSLHF. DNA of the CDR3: TGTGCCAGCAGTTTGAGTAGACTATCTCTCCACTTT.

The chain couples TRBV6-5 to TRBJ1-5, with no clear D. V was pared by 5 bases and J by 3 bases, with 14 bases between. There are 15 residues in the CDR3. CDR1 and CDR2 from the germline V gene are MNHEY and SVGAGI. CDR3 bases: TGTGCCAGCAGTACAGAGGGAGGGATCAATCAGCCCCAGCATTTT. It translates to CASSTEGGINQPQHF.

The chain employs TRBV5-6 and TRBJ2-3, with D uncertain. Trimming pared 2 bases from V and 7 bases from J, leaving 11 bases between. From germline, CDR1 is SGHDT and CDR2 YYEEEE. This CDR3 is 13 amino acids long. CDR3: CASSLPQSNTQYF. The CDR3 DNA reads TGTGCCAGCAGCTTACCGCAATCCAATACGCAGTATTTT.

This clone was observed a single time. DNA of the CDR3: TGCGCCAACCCCTCAACAGGGACGTACTTC. It codes for CANPSTGTYF. The V gene is TRBV10-1, the J gene TRBJ2-7, with D perhaps matching TRBD1 (6 bases). The ends were cut back, 10 bases at V and 12 bases at J, with 16 bases in the middle. The CDR3 length is 10 residues. Germline V gives CDR1 WNHNN, CDR2 SYGVQD (reference sequence).

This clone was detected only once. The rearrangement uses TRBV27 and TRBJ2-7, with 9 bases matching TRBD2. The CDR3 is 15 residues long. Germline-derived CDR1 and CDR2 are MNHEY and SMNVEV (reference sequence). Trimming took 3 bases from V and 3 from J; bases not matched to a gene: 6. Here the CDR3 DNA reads TGTGCCAGCAGTTTCGCGGGAGGGGAGCTCTACGAGCAGTACTTC. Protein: CASSFAGGELYEQYF.

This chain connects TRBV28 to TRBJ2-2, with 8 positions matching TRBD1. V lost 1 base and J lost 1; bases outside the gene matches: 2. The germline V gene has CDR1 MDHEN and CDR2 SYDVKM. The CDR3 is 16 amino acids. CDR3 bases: TGTGCCAGCAGTTTATCTACAGGGGGGAACACCGGGGAGCTGTTTTTT. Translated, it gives CASSLSTGGNTGELFF.

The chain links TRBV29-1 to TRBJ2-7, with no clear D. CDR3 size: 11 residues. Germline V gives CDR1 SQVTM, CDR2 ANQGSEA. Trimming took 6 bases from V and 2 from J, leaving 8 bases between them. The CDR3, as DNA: TGCAGCGTCGCTCAAGCCTACGAGCAGTACTTC. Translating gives CSVAQAYEQYF.

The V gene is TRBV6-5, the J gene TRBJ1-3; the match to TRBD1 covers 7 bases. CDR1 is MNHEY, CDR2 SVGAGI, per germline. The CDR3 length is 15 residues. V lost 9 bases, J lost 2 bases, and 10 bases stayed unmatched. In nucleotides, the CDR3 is TGTGCCAGTACATCCACAGGGGCTCCTGGAAACACCATATATTTT. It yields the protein CASTSTGAPGNTIYF.

The CDR3 is CAWSVFGGAGNTIYF. The CDR3 DNA sequence: TGTGCCTGGAGTGTGTTTGGGGGTGCTGGAAACACCATATATTTT. The chain couples TRBV30 to TRBJ1-3; maybe TRBD1 (5 bases). The germline V gene has CDR1 GTSNPN and CDR2 SVGIG (reference sequence). This CDR3 contains 15 residues. The V end was cut by 0 bases, the J end by 2 bases, with 11 bases between.

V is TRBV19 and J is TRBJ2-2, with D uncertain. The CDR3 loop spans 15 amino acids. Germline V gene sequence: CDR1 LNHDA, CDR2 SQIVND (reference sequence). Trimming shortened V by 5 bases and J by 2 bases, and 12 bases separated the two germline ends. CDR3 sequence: CASSPTPSNTGELFF. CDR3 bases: TGTGCCAGTAGTCCTACCCCTTCTAACACCGGGGAGCTGTTTTTT.